This TCR beta chain comes out of a study of T-cell memory formation after mild COVID-19. Study-level information: Across donors, TCR clusters were largely donor specific.

Regarding the study as a whole: Among clones peaking at day 37 in the second wave, SARS-CoV-2 specificity remained unconfirmed. Memory from before infection featured some responding clones, which suggests cross-reactive memory joined.

Germline V gene lookup returns CDR1 LGHNT and CDR2 FRNRAP. This CDR3 is 17 amino acids long. Sample barcodes and UMIs were carried by the TCR alpha and TCR beta cDNA libraries that 5'RACE generated with constant-segment primers. TCRdb called the 5' RACE reads again in MiXCR, with one record for every CDR3 protein. Of roughly 400,000 distinct CDR3 sequences in the sample, roughly 18% were seen once. Many counts were recorded for this clonotype. Its specificity is unknown. An end of the junction does not agree with germline; a read error may underlie this. V gene TRBV12-5 combines with J gene TRBJ2-5; 12 bases align to TRBD2. Sequencing was performed on PBMCs or a T cell subset sorted from them (not recorded which). This clonotype originated in a man aged 18 to 35 who had mild COVID-19 (a few samples of this study predate the infection). Cell type and time point are not known. The DNA for the CDR3 is TGTGCTAGTGGTCAACTAGCGGGGGGAATAAATGAAGAGAGCCAGTACTTC. It specifies CASGQLAGGINEESQYF.